Listed here are 32 T cell receptor beta chains from one sample, sequenced in a study of spatial heterogeneity in lung cancer. The time point denotes: sample taken at primary tumor resection. Study-wide results and caveats: Expanded alpha and beta TCR counts within tumors tracked tumor mutation counts.

Antigens for these TCRs are unknown. MiXCR was run by TCRdb on the 5' RACE reads, yielding one entry per CDR3 protein. Of some 10,000 distinct CDR3 sequences in the sample, 6% to 6.5% are singletons; the top ten hold 6.5% to 7.5%. The sequencing used lung tumor tissue, collected at surgery. These receptors originate from a female donor with early-stage non-small cell lung cancer.

The chain recombines TRBV27 with TRBJ1-5; D gene unclear. Germline-derived CDR1 and CDR2 are MNHEY and SMNVEV (reference sequence). This CDR3 contains 14 residues. V was shortened by 3 bases and J by 3 bases, with 9 bases between the two germline ends. CDR3 loop: CASSLSRDNQPQHF. The CDR3, as DNA: TGTGCCAGCAGTTTGTCTCGGGACAATCAGCCCCAGCATTTT.

CDR3 in amino acids: CASSVLGGDFFDEQFF. In DNA, the CDR3 is TGTGCCAGCAGCGTTTTAGGGGGCGACTTCTTCGATGAGCAGTTCTTC. The chain has TRBV9 and TRBJ2-1; 7 positions match TRBD1. The CDR3 has 16 residues. V shed 2 bases, J shed 8 bases, and the junction held 13 bases outside the gene matches. CDR1 is SGDLS, CDR2 YYNGEE, per germline.

This clonotype has a count of ten or more. The V gene is TRBV7-2, the J gene TRBJ2-7, with D tentatively TRBD2 (5 bases). Deletions cut 5 bases from V and 2 bases from J, with 13 bases between. The CDR3 extends over 14 amino acids. Germline V lookup: CDR1 SGHTA, CDR2 FQGNSA. The CDR3 DNA follows: TGTGCCAGCAGCGCCGGACTGGAAACCTACGAGCAGTACTTC. Translation gives CASSAGLETYEQYF. Looking up the rest from reference TRBV7-2 and TRBJ2-7 gives the full variable domain: GAGVSQSPSNKVTEKGKDVELRCDPISGHTALYWYRQSLGQGLEFLIYFQGNSAPDKSGLPSDRFSAERTGGSVSTLTIQRTQQEDSAVYLCASSAGLETYEQYFGPGTRLTVT.

This clonotype was detected a few times. The J gene is TRBJ2-3, the V gene TRBV5-6; D remains unclear. CDR3 size: 13 residues. Looked up from germline, CDR1 is SGHDT and CDR2 is YYEEEE. V lost 0 bases to trimming and J lost 3 bases, with 5 bases between them. Here the CDR3 DNA reads TGTGCCAGCAGCTTGGCCGGGACAGATACGCAGTATTTT. This codes for CASSLAGTDTQYF.

Only a few counts were recorded for this clonotype. The V and J genes are TRBV30 and TRBJ2-1, with D unresolved. In germline, CDR1 is GTSNPN, CDR2 SVGIG (reference sequence). Trimming shortened V by 2 bases and J by 4 bases, and 21 bases separated the two germline ends. The CDR3 consists of 17 residues. CDR3 nucleotides: TGTGCCTGGAGTAGTGGTAAAATTGCAGGAAGATACAATGAGCAGTTCTTC. It codes for CAWSSGKIAGRYNEQFF.

This clonotype was seen ten or more times. The rearrangement links TRBV6-6 to TRBJ1-5; tentative D call: TRBD1 (6 bases). This CDR3 has 15 amino acids. The V end lost 10 bases, the J end lost 0 bases, and 16 bases lay between the germline ends. CDR1 and CDR2 from the germline V gene are MNHNY and SVGAGI (reference sequence). DNA of the CDR3: TGTGCCACTCAAGGGGGGTCCGATAGCAATCAGCCCCAGCATTTT. Protein sequence: CATQGGSDSNQPQHF.

The V call is TRBV12-3 or TRBV12-4, the J call TRBJ1-2; D remains unclear. Trimming left V 5 bases short and J 0 bases short, with 10 bases between. CDR3 length: 14 residues. The CDR3 region has the DNA TGTGCCAGCAGTCGTATTCTGTCTAACTATGGCTACACCTTC. Translating it yields CASSRILSNYGYTF.

This clonotype has ten or more counts. The chain carries TRBV5-4 and TRBJ1-1; TRBD1 might be the D (6 bases). The V gene's germline CDR1 is SGHNT and CDR2 YYREEE (reference sequence). This CDR3 spans 14 amino acids. Trimming stripped 7 bases from V and 1 base from J, with 14 bases between. The CDR3 loop reads CASRKTGQNTEAFF. Here the CDR3 DNA reads TGTGCCAGCCGAAAAACAGGGCAGAACACTGAAGCTTTCTTT.

This clonotype ranks as medium-sized (0.01 to 0.1%). The chain joins TRBV10-3 to TRBJ2-7; 8 bases map to TRBD2. V shed 11 bases, J shed 2 bases, and the junction held 8 bases outside the gene matches. Germline CDR1 ENHRY, CDR2 SYGVKD. This CDR3 is 13 amino acids long. The CDR3 nucleotides are TGTGCCGTCTCTAGCGGGTTACCCTACGAGCAGTACTTC. Translating it yields CAVSSGLPYEQYF.

This clonotype occurred a few times. CDR3 sequence (DNA): TGTGCCAGCGGGAGGCTGAGCTCCTACAATGAGCAGTTCTTC. Its translation is CASGRLSSYNEQFF. The chain recombines TRBV7-9 with TRBJ2-1, with a possible D match to TRBD2 (6 bases). Trimming left V 8 bases short and J 0 bases short, with 11 bases between. This CDR3 is 14 amino acids long. The germline V gene has CDR1 SEHNR and CDR2 FQNEAQ (reference sequence).

Many counts were recorded for this clonotype. This chain connects TRBV7-2 to TRBJ2-7, with 10 bases aligning to TRBD2. The V segment lost 4 bases and the J segment 6 bases; nucleotides outside the gene matches: 6. Germline lookup yields CDR1 SGHTA and CDR2 FQGNSA. CDR3 length: 14 residues. This CDR3 reads CASSSLAGVSEQYF. CDR3 nucleotide sequence: TGTGCCAGCAGCTCCCTAGCGGGAGTCTCCGAGCAGTACTTC.

The chain is built from TRBV2 and TRBJ1-5; unclear D gene. This CDR3 comprises 14 residues. V lost 2 bases and J lost 3, with 8 bases in between. Per the germline V gene, CDR1 is SNHLY and CDR2 is FYNNEI. The CDR3 sequence: CASSELGSNQPQHF. The DNA of the CDR3 is TGTGCCAGCAGTGAACTCGGATCCAATCAGCCCCAGCATTTT. The full variable domain, completed using reference TRBV2 and TRBJ1-5, is EPEVTQTPSHQVTQMGQEVILRCVPISNHLYFYWYRQILGQKVEFLVSFYNNEISEKSEIFDDQFSVERPDGSNFTLKIRSTKLEDSAMYFCASSELGSNQPQHFGDGTRLSIL.

This clonotype is classed as medium-sized. V usage is TRBV2 and J usage is TRBJ1-5; 8 nucleotides align to TRBD1. CDR3 length equals 14 residues. The V gene end was trimmed by 4 bases and the J gene end by 9 bases; junction bases not matched to a gene: 8. Germline lookup yields CDR1 SNHLY and CDR2 FYNNEI. The CDR3 sequence is CASSVQGANGPQHF. The CDR3, as DNA: TGTGCCAGCAGTGTCCAGGGGGCGAACGGGCCCCAGCATTTT.

By share, this clonotype counts as large. This sequence joins TRBV20-1 and TRBJ2-1; 7 bases map to TRBD2. V lost 3 bases to trimming and J lost 0 bases; unmatched junction nucleotides: 8. Germline V gene sequence: CDR1 DFQATT, CDR2 SNEGSKA (reference sequence). The CDR3 covers 16 residues. The CDR3 DNA follows: TGCAGTGCTAGTCACCCCGGGGGGTACTCCTACAATGAGCAGTTCTTC. Residues: CSASHPGGYSYNEQFF.

In this sample, this clonotype turned up many times. The chain carries TRBV5-6 and TRBJ1-4; no reliable D call. V was clipped by 5 bases and J by 4 bases, with 15 bases between them. This CDR3 contains 15 residues. The germline V gene encodes CDR1 SGHDT and CDR2 YYEEEE. The CDR3, as DNA: TGTGCCAGCAGTATCGGACGAGCCTATAATGAAAAACTGTTTTTT. Encoded protein: CASSIGRAYNEKLFF. Using reference TRBV5-6 and TRBJ1-4 for the parts outside the CDR3, the full variable domain is DAGVTQSPTHLIKTRGQQVTLRCSPKSGHDTVSWYQQALGQGPQFIFQYYEEEERQRGNFPDRFSGHQFPNYSSELNVNALLLGDSALYLCASSIGRAYNEKLFFGSGTQLSVL.

This clonotype was recorded many times. V usage is TRBV6-2 or TRBV6-3 and J usage is TRBJ2-3, with D unresolved. Germline V gene data show CDR1 as MNHEY and CDR2 as SVGEGT. The CDR3 spans 17 residues. V was shortened by 0 bases and J by 2 bases, with 15 bases between the two germline ends. The CDR3 region is CASSYSSYRRPTDTQYF. The DNA of the CDR3 is TGTGCCAGCAGTTACTCGAGTTATAGGCGGCCCACAGATACGCAGTATTTT.

The chain is built from TRBV5-1 and TRBJ2-3; TRBD1 aligns across 7 bases. This CDR3 is built from 15 residues. J was trimmed by 1 base and V by 4 bases; bases with no gene match: 6. The V gene's germline CDR1 is SGHRS and CDR2 YFSETQ. The CDR3 nucleotides are TGCGCCAGCAGCATCCGGGACAGCCGCACAGATACGCAGTATTTT. Amino acid sequence: CASSIRDSRTDTQYF.

This clonotype is labeled as medium-sized. The rearrangement joins TRBV28 to TRBJ1-6; D gene unclear. This CDR3 comprises 15 residues. Trimming shortened V by 5 bases and J by 5 bases, and 13 bases separated the two germline ends. The germline CDR1 and CDR2 sequences are MDHEN and SYDVKM. This CDR3 is CASSLDGRNNSPLHF. The DNA for the CDR3 is TGTGCCAGCAGTCTTGACGGTCGGAATAATTCACCCCTCCACTTT.

Relative to its sample, this clonotype is medium-sized. The V gene is TRBV30, the J gene TRBJ2-5; the D call may be TRBD1 or TRBD2 (5 bases each). The germline gives CDR1 GTSNPN, CDR2 SVGIG (reference sequence). Trimming removed 0 bases from V and 4 bases from J, with 21 bases in between. The CDR3 totals 17 residues. The CDR3 sequence is CAWSVTKILGAIETQYF. The CDR3 DNA reads TGTGCCTGGAGTGTTACGAAGATTCTCGGGGCCATAGAGACCCAGTACTTC.

This clonotype was observed at least ten times. The gene calls are TRBV28 and TRBJ2-7, with a weak D call TRBD1 (6 bases). Germline loops: CDR1 MDHEN, CDR2 SYDVKM. The CDR3 extends over 15 amino acids. Trimming removed 4 bases at V and 3 bases at J, with 16 bases between. The CDR3 DNA is TGTGCCAGCAGTTCGCCCGTGAAGGGGGACTACGAGCAGTACTTC. Amino acids: CASSSPVKGDYEQYF.

This clonotype appeared a few times. The chain uses TRBV2 and TRBJ2-3, with D perhaps matching TRBD1 (6 bases). The CDR3 runs to 14 residues. Germline V gene data show CDR1 as SNHLY and CDR2 as FYNNEI. V lost 3 bases, J lost 2 bases, and 9 bases lay in between. CDR3 coding DNA: TGTGCCAGCAGTGAGGGACAACTCACAGATACGCAGTATTTT. Residues: CASSEGQLTDTQYF. Filled out from reference TRBV2 and TRBJ2-3, the complete variable domain reads EPEVTQTPSHQVTQMGQEVILRCVPISNHLYFYWYRQILGQKVEFLVSFYNNEISEKSEIFDDQFSVERPDGSNFTLKIRSTKLEDSAMYFCASSEGQLTDTQYFGPGTRLTVL.

At least ten counts were recorded for this clonotype. The V gene is TRBV20-1, the J gene TRBJ2-7, with D tentatively TRBD2 (5 bases). Germline assignment: CDR1 DFQATT and CDR2 SNEGSKA (reference sequence). Trimming removed 2 bases at V and 6 bases at J, with 14 bases between. This CDR3 comprises 13 residues. DNA of the CDR3: TGCAGTGCTAGAATGGGTCCCGGGGTCGAGCAGTACGTC. This gives the protein CSARMGPGVEQYV.

This chain links TRBV7-2 with TRBJ1-1; D is ambiguous. The CDR3 has 14 residues. Trimming removed 2 bases at V and 0 bases at J, with 7 bases between. Germline-derived CDR1 and CDR2 are SGHTA and FQGNSA. CDR3 loop: CASSLLAMNTEAFF. Here the CDR3 DNA reads TGTGCCAGCAGCTTATTAGCGATGAACACTGAAGCTTTCTTT.

By share of the sample, this clonotype is medium-sized. This chain links TRBV3-1 with TRBJ1-1; the D is unclear. The V end was cut by 2 bases, the J end by 1 base, with 11 bases between. The CDR3 loop spans 15 amino acids. Germline V gene data show CDR1 as LGHDT and CDR2 as YNNKEL (reference sequence). The CDR3 region has the DNA TGTGCCAGCAGCCAAAGTCGGTGGTCGAACACTGAAGCTTTCTTT. Protein product: CASSQSRWSNTEAFF. Full variable domain (rest looked up from reference TRBV3-1 and TRBJ1-1): DTAVSQTPKYLVTQMGNDKSIKCEQNLGHDTMYWYKQDSKKFLKIMFSYNNKELIINETVPNRFSPKSPDKAHLNLHINSLELGDSAVYFCASSQSRWSNTEAFFGQGTRLTVV.

V usage is TRBV7-9 and J usage is TRBJ2-5, with D perhaps matching TRBD1 (6 bases). CDR1 SEHNR and CDR2 FQNEAQ come from the germline V gene (reference sequence). The CDR3 runs to 10 residues. Trimming took off 10 bases at V and 7 bases at J, with 10 bases between the two ends. The CDR3 loop reads CAIIQGTQYF. CDR3 DNA sequence: TGTGCCATCATACAGGGGACCCAGTACTTC.

In this sample, this clonotype turned up many times. The chain recombines TRBV7-8 with TRBJ2-2; D not resolved. The CDR3 extends over 14 amino acids. V was shortened by 0 bases and J by 4 bases, with 6 bases between the two germline ends. The germline V gene has CDR1 SGHVS and CDR2 FQNEAQ. CDR3 nucleotide sequence: TGTGCCAGCAGCTTAGCGTTGAGCACCGGGGAGCTGTTTTTT. Translation: CASSLALSTGELFF. The whole variable domain, filled in from reference TRBV7-8 and TRBJ2-2, reads GAGVSQSPRYKVAKRGQDVALRCDPISGHVSLFWYQQALGQGPEFLTYFQNEAQLDKSGLPSDRFFAERPEGSVSTLKIQRTQQEDSAVYLCASSLALSTGELFFGEGSRLTVL.

Sample share makes this clonotype medium-sized. The gene calls are TRBV20-1 and TRBJ2-5; possibly TRBD1 for D (6 bases). Trimming removed 6 bases from V and 1 base from J, with 12 bases in between. CDR1 and CDR2 (germline): DFQATT, SNEGSKA (reference sequence). The CDR3 is 13 amino acids. The CDR3 DNA reads as TGCAGTGCCCTCCCGACAGGCCAAGAGACCCAGTACTTC. Translating gives CSALPTGQETQYF.

This clonotype rates as medium-sized. The chain combines TRBV6-5 with TRBJ1-5, with D maybe TRBD1 (5 bases). V gave up 2 bases and J gave up 7 bases, with 9 bases separating them. In germline, CDR1 is MNHEY, CDR2 SVGAGI. The CDR3 covers 13 residues. The DNA of the CDR3 is TGTGCCAGCAGTTACCAGGGAATGCAGCCCCAGCATTTT. Protein product: CASSYQGMQPQHF.

This clonotype showed up many times. The rearrangement links TRBV20-1 to TRBJ2-1, with 11 bases identical to TRBD2. V was clipped by 0 bases and J by 7 bases; unmatched bases: 8. CDR1 and CDR2 (germline): DFQATT, SNEGSKA (reference sequence). The CDR3 is made up of 16 amino acids. The CDR3: CSARDPRLAGKNEQFF. For the CDR3, the DNA is TGCAGTGCTAGAGATCCGAGACTAGCGGGAAAGAATGAGCAGTTCTTC.

This clonotype qualifies as medium-sized. The chain combines TRBV7-6 with TRBJ1-6, with D possibly being TRBD1 (5 bases). The CDR3 runs to 18 residues. Deletions cut 1 base from V and 0 bases from J, with 13 bases between. Germline V gene sequence: CDR1 SGHVS, CDR2 FNYEAQ. In DNA form, the CDR3 reads TGTGCCAGCAGCTTAGTGGGCCCAGGGAGCTCCTATAATTCACCCCTCCACTTT. Translation: CASSLVGPGSSYNSPLHF.

This sequence joins TRBV18 and TRBJ1-3, with D uncertain. This CDR3 is built from 14 residues. The V end lost 4 bases, the J end lost 1 base, and 8 bases lay between the germline ends. Looked up from germline, CDR1 is KGHSH and CDR2 is LQKENI. As DNA, the CDR3 is TGTGCCAGCTCACTGGCGCGGTCTGGAAACACCATATATTTT. Translation gives CASSLARSGNTIYF.

V usage is TRBV4-1 and J usage is TRBJ1-6, with a weak D call TRBD1 (6 bases). Trimming removed 1 base from V and 12 bases from J, with 22 bases in between. This CDR3 comprises 17 residues. The germline gives CDR1 MGHRA, CDR2 YSYEKL. DNA for the CDR3: TGCGCCAGCAGCCAAGGAGGGGAACAGGGAGGGTTTAGACCCCTCCACTTT. It specifies CASSQGGEQGGFRPLHF.